Listed below are T cell receptor beta chains from one sample, sequenced in a study of T-cell memory formation after mild COVID-19. MiXCR, applied by TCRdb to the 5' RACE reads, yields one record per CDR3 protein. The profile shows under 40,000 distinct CDR3 sequences, about 7.3% of them singletons. Specimen: PBMCs or a T cell subset sorted from them (not recorded which). These receptors all come from a man in his late teens or twenties who had mild COVID-19 (a few samples of this study predate the infection). Cell type and time point are not known. Each CDR3 is given with its conserved first and last residue. D genes are given only for firm matches. Rows give clone size only sometimes, using once, few, many, or a class for an expanded clone.

>TRBD1|TRBV12-3/TRBV12-4|TRBJ1-2|.
TGTGCCAGCAGTTTTTTGGACAGGGTCGTCTATGGCTACACCTTC
CASSFLDRVVYGYTF
>TRBD2|TRBV28|TRBJ2-3|many
TGTGCCAGCAGTTTACTGGGCGGGGGGAGCACAGATACGCAGTATTTT
CASSLLGGGSTDTQYF
>TRBD1|TRBV7-9|TRBJ2-5|many
TGTGCCAGCAGCACCTTGGGACAGCCAACAGAGACCCAGTACTTC
CASSTLGQPTETQYF
>TRBD2|TRBV18|TRBJ2-7|many
TGTGCCAGCTCACCTAGTACGGGGGGGCAACCCTACGAGCAGTACTTC
CASSPSTGGQPYEQYF
>.|TRBV20-1|TRBJ2-2|few
TGCAGTGCTAGCGTGTGGGGGGGCCCCGGGGAGCTGTTTTTT
CSASVWGGPGELFF
>.|TRBV7-2|TRBJ2-5|.
TGTGCCAGCAGCTCTGGGCCTTTTGGGGGGACCCAGTACTTC
CASSSGPFGGTQYF
>TRBD2|TRBV4-2|TRBJ2-7|many
TGTGCCAGCAGCCAAATCACCGGGACTAGCGGCTACGAGCAGTACTTC
CASSQITGTSGYEQYF
>TRBD1|TRBV7-6|TRBJ2-3|many
TGTGCCAGCAGCGCATCTTCCCCCTGGACAGGGATGGTGTCGAGGTTGGGCAATACGCAGTATTTT
CASSASSPWTGMVSRLGNTQYF
>.|TRBV7-2|TRBJ2-3|many
TGTGCCAGCAGCCTGAAACGCACAGATACGCAGTATTTT
CASSLKRTDTQYF
>TRBD1|TRBV6-6|TRBJ2-7|many
TGTGCCAGCAGGCTCGGTACTTCGGGACAGGGGAGGGAGCAGTACTTC
CASRLGTSGQGREQYF
>.|TRBV6-2/TRBV6-3|TRBJ1-2|many
TGTGCCAGCAGTTTGACGGGAGAGAGCTATGGCTACACCTTC
CASSLTGESYGYTF
>.|TRBV6-6|TRBJ1-1|many
TGTGCCAGCAGCCCGACCCGCACTAACACTGAAGCTTTCTTT
CASSPTRTNTEAFF
>TRBD1|TRBV24-1|TRBJ1-1|many
TGTGCCACCAGTGATTCCGGGACAGGGAACACTGAAGCTTTCTTT
CATSDSGTGNTEAFF